At least ten counts were recorded for the clone carrying this T cell receptor (beta chain). Its specificity is unknown. V lost 4 bases and J lost 8, with 14 bases in between. Germline CDR1 SGHTA, CDR2 FQGNSA. The CDR3 is made up of 13 amino acids. The entry originates in a study of T cell repertoires in cytomegalovirus infection. Study at large: A matching HLA type, together with CMV infection, was signaled by public TCR beta signatures. Study observations and caveats: Cumulative frequency of public TCR beta families picked out carriers of CMV plus the relevant HLA. Dominant in the ex vivo response were TCR beta clonotypes restricted by HLA-C and specific for CMV.

One entry per CDR3 protein results from TCRdb running MiXCR on the reads. The table shows 300,000 or so distinct CDR3 sequences, with roughly 26% occurring only once. This TCR derives from a human donor in good health (CMV status not recorded). Some clones in this sample may be carry-over from other donors' samples. The chain carries TRBV7-2 and TRBJ1-1, with a tentative D call TRBD1 (6 bases). The source material was PBMCs. CDR3 amino acids: CASSSLPGQEAFF. The CDR3 nucleotides are TGTGCCAGCAGCTCCCTTCCGGGACAAGAAGCTTTCTTT.